Listed here are 21 T cell receptor beta chains from one sample, sequenced in a study of molecular identifiers for immune sequencing clone quantification. A single record per CDR3 protein comes from TCRdb applying MiXCR to the PCR reads. The sample shows about 640,000 distinct CDR3 sequences, just under 20% of them seen only once. Sequencing was carried out using naive CD8+ T cells from blood, with Jurkat cell RNA spiked in. Subset meaning: FACS-sorted CD8+CD4-CCR7+CD45RA+ naive T cells. All receptors come from a human donor in good health. Some libraries in this study had Jurkat cell RNA spiked in.

This clonotype was picked up a small number of times. The chain joins TRBV6-2 or TRBV6-3 to TRBJ2-7; D is possibly TRBD1 (6 bases). Germline CDR1 and CDR2: MNHEY and SVGEGT. The CDR3 totals 15 residues. Trimming stripped 5 bases from V and 1 base from J, with 15 bases between. The CDR3 DNA follows: TGTGCCAGCAGTACCCGGGACAAAGCGTCCTACGAGCAGTACTTC. Amino acid sequence: CASSTRDKASYEQYF.

The gene calls are TRBV6-6 and TRBJ1-5; weak D call: TRBD1 (6 bases). This CDR3 comprises 16 residues. Trimming removed 5 bases at V and 6 bases at J, with 20 bases between. Germline CDR1 and CDR2: MNHNY and SVGAGI (reference sequence). The CDR3 DNA sequence: TGTGCCAGCAGTGAATTTGAGTGGGGAGGGGGTCAGCCCCAGCATTTT. Translation gives CASSEFEWGGGQPQHF.

The genes are TRBV19 and TRBJ1-1; D may be TRBD1 (6 bases). CDR3 length: 16 amino acids. V was cut by 4 bases and J by 2 bases, with 17 bases left in between. Germline V gives CDR1 LNHDA, CDR2 SQIVND (reference sequence). The CDR3: CASSRESGTTNTEAFF. CDR3 DNA: TGTGCCAGTAGTAGGGAATCCGGGACAACCAACACTGAAGCTTTCTTT.

In this sample, this clonotype turned up a few times. The genes are TRBV7-9 and TRBJ2-7; D possibly uses TRBD1 or TRBD2 (5 bases each). CDR1 SEHNR and CDR2 FQNEAQ come from the germline V gene (reference sequence). The CDR3 loop spans 14 amino acids. With 8 bases removed from V and 1 base from J, the gap between germline ends came to 15 bases. The CDR3 loop is CASAADTSSYEQYF. The DNA for the CDR3 is TGTGCCAGCGCAGCGGACACATCTTCCTACGAGCAGTACTTC.

This chain uses TRBV24-1 with TRBJ2-5; 9 bases fit TRBD1. The germline V gene has CDR1 KGHDR and CDR2 SFDVKD. This CDR3 has 15 amino acids. J gave up 1 base and V 4 bases, and 3 bases lay outside the gene matches. The CDR3, as DNA: TGTGCCACCAGTGAGCGGACAGGGGCCCAAGAGACCCAGTACTTC. This codes for CATSERTGAQETQYF.

On this clonotype: This could be a read error, since a much larger clone is one nucleotide away. The chain combines TRBV20-1 with TRBJ2-7; no clear D. V was trimmed by 5 bases and J by 2 bases, leaving 13 bases between them. The V gene's germline CDR1 is DFQATT and CDR2 SNEGSKA (reference sequence). The CDR3 covers 13 residues. CDR3 DNA sequence: TGCAGTGCTTCCCTGGCCCCTACCTACGAGCAGTACTTC. It codes for CSASLAPTYEQYF.

A remark on this clonotype: A read error is possible here, since a much larger clone lies one base away. The chain uses TRBV5-4 and TRBJ1-4; 9 bases line up with TRBD1. The CDR3 sequence is 14 residues long. Germline lookup yields CDR1 SGHNT and CDR2 YYREEE (reference sequence). The CDR3 sequence: CASSSRQGGEKPFF. The CDR3 DNA follows: TGTGCCAGCAGCTCGCGACAGGGGGGTGAAAAACCGTTTTTT.

This clonotype was picked up many times. The chain carries TRBV4-1 and TRBJ1-5; unclear D gene. The CDR3 is made up of 14 amino acids. Germline values: CDR1 MGHRA, CDR2 YSYEKL. The V end lost 0 bases, the J end lost 3 bases, and 6 bases lay between the germline ends. CDR3 sequence: CASSQDRFNQPQHF. The CDR3 coding sequence is TGCGCCAGCAGCCAAGACAGGTTCAATCAGCCCCAGCATTTT.

A note on this clonotype: This may be a read error, as it is one base from a much larger clone. J is TRBJ2-3 and V is TRBV7-6; 9 positions match TRBD1. This CDR3 is 16 amino acids long. Germline V gene sequence: CDR1 SGHVS, CDR2 FNYEAQ. CDR3 in amino acids: CASCLQGAGGTDTQYF. CDR3 nucleotide sequence: TGTGCCAGCTGCTTACAGGGGGCAGGAGGCACAGATACGCAGTATTTT.

The chain couples TRBV7-9 to TRBJ2-1, with D possibly TRBD2 on 7 matching bases. Germline loops: CDR1 SEHNR, CDR2 FQNEAQ (reference sequence). V dropped 5 bases and J dropped 4 bases, with 15 bases sitting between them. This CDR3 spans 15 amino acids. CDR3 in amino acids: CASSPPGGVYNEQFF. For the CDR3, the DNA is TGTGCCAGCAGCCCGCCGGGGGGCGTATACAATGAGCAGTTCTTC.

The table lists this clonotype with many counts. J is TRBJ1-1 and V is TRBV4-2; D gene unclear. CDR1 and CDR2 (germline): LGHNA, YNFKEQ. There are 15 residues in the CDR3. The V end lost 2 bases, the J end lost 0 bases, and 10 bases lay between the germline ends. The CDR3 reads CASSQMEGMNTEAFF. In nucleotides, the CDR3 is TGTGCCAGCAGCCAAATGGAGGGCATGAACACTGAAGCTTTCTTT.

This clonotype was detected many times. The chain links TRBV7-9 to TRBJ2-4, with 7 bases aligning to TRBD1. J lost 9 bases, V lost 4 bases, and 6 bases had no gene match. The CDR3 sequence is 13 residues long. Germline V lookup: CDR1 SEHNR, CDR2 FQNEAQ (reference sequence). CDR3 nucleotide sequence: TGTGCCAGCAGCTCCGAGACAGGGTTCATTCAGTACTTC. This gives the protein CASSSETGFIQYF. Together with reference TRBV7-9 and TRBJ2-4, the CDR3 gives the full variable domain: DTGVSQNPRHKITKRGQNVTFRCDPISEHNRLYWYRQTLGQGPEFLTYFQNEAQLEKSRLLSDRFSAERPKGSFSTLEIQRTEQGDSAMYLCASSSETGFIQYFGAGTRLSVL.

This clonotype was recorded only once. A single base separates this from a much larger clone, so it may be a read error. V and J are TRBV6-5 and TRBJ1-2; D unclear. The CDR3 is 14 residues long. V lost 6 bases and J lost 4, with 15 bases in between. Germline CDR1 is MNHEY and CDR2 is SVGAGI. CDR3 nucleotide sequence: TGTGCCAGCAGCCCCTTTGTTAAAAGCTATGGCTACACCTTC. Its translation: CASSPFVKSYGYTF.

This clonotype was seen at least ten times. The chain has TRBV6-2 or TRBV6-3 and TRBJ2-1; unclear D gene. The CDR3 runs 15 residues. With 6 bases removed from V and 0 bases from J, the gap between germline ends came to 12 bases. Germline V gives CDR1 MNHEY, CDR2 SVGEGT. The CDR3 loop is CASSEARPSYNEQFF. CDR3 bases: TGTGCCAGCAGCGAAGCGCGGCCCTCCTACAATGAGCAGTTCTTC.

J is TRBJ2-1 and V is TRBV14; no clear D. The CDR3 sequence is 14 residues long. Germline V gene sequence: CDR1 SGHDN, CDR2 FVKESK. The V and J ends lost 1 base and 0 bases respectively, with 4 bases between them. The DNA for the CDR3 is TGTGCCAGCAGCCAAGTTAGCTCCTACAATGAGCAGTTCTTC. Amino acid sequence: CASSQVSSYNEQFF.

This clonotype has more than one count but fewer than ten. This sequence joins TRBV6-2 or TRBV6-3 and TRBJ2-7, with 7 bases matching TRBD2. The CDR3 totals 14 residues. The junction had 7 bases not matched to a gene; V was cut back by 7 bases and J by 1 base. From germline, CDR1 is MNHEY and CDR2 SVGEGT. Written as DNA, the CDR3 is TGTGCCAGCACCCAGCGGGGCCTGTCCTACGAGCAGTACTTC. Translation: CASTQRGLSYEQYF.

With respect to this clonotype: A much larger clone sits a single nucleotide away, making a read error possible. V usage is TRBV28 and J usage is TRBJ2-7; D is possibly TRBD2 (6 bases). The length of the CDR3 is 13 residues. The V end was cut by 5 bases, the J end by 7 bases, with 15 bases between. Germline V gene sequence: CDR1 MDHEN, CDR2 SYDVKM. The chain's CDR3 is CASSLGTSREQYF. The CDR3 DNA is TGTGCCAGCAGTCTTGGGACTTCAAGGGAGCAGTACTTC.

This clonotype appeared many times. The V and J genes are TRBV12-3 or TRBV12-4 and TRBJ1-1; a weak D match, TRBD1 (6 bases). The CDR3 totals 14 residues. Trimming pared 0 bases from V and 8 bases from J, leaving 13 bases between. The CDR3 protein is CASSLADRALEAFF. The CDR3 region has the DNA TGTGCCAGCAGTTTAGCGGACAGAGCCTTGGAAGCTTTCTTT.

This clonotype has at least ten counts. The junction and the germline gene differ at one end; a read error may be behind it. J is TRBJ2-1 and V is TRBV5-1, with 10 positions matching TRBD1. Germline CDR1 SGHRS, CDR2 YFSETQ. This CDR3 comprises 16 residues. The CDR3, as DNA: TGCGCCAGCATTTCCTCGGACAGGGGGGTTTACAGTGAGCAGTTCTTC. Its translation: CASISSDRGVYSEQFF.

There are many counts of this clonotype. CDR3 sequence reads: CSAVEVGAAHEQYF. For the CDR3, the DNA is TGCAGTGCTGTAGAGGTAGGGGCTGCGCACGAGCAGTACTTC. The chain recombines TRBV20-1 with TRBJ2-7, with a tentative D call TRBD1 (5 bases). Germline values: CDR1 DFQATT, CDR2 SNEGSKA (reference sequence). V was pared by 5 bases and J by 5 bases, with 19 bases between. CDR3 size: 14 residues.

To note about this clonotype: One junction end disagrees with the germline gene, perhaps due to a read error. This sequence joins TRBV18 and TRBJ2-1, with a tentative D call TRBD2 (7 bases). The CDR3 totals 18 residues. The germline V gene has CDR1 KGHSH and CDR2 LQKENI. For the CDR3, the DNA is TGTGCCAGCTCCCCGGGGGGCCTGGCGGAGCGGCCTTACAATAAGCAGTTCTTC. It yields the protein CASSPGGLAERPYNKQFF.